This T cell receptor (beta chain) was captured in a study of PD-L1 blockade in urothelial cancer. Study-level background: Prior chemotherapy regimens per patient numbered 0 to 3.

Time point specified: peripheral blood 6 weeks after treatment start. Produced via immunoSEQ multiplex PCR; TCRdb's table is partial and in-frame only. The sample lists approximately 110,000 clones; approximately 90% were seen once. With 0 bases removed from V and 2 bases from J, the gap between germline ends came to 11 bases. The CDR3 spans 15 residues. Germline lookup yields CDR1 SGHDT and CDR2 YYEEEE. The receptor was derived from a man between 60 and 70 years old with urothelial cancer. Sample: PBMCs, taken around atezolizumab (anti-PD-L1) treatment. V usage is TRBV5-6 and J usage is TRBJ1-1; D not resolved. The CDR3 sequence is CASSLGAATNTEAFF. The CDR3 DNA reads as TGTGCCAGCAGCTTGGGGGCTGCCACTAACACTGAAGCTTTCTTT.